This entry features one TCR beta chain sequence. Its antigen remains unidentified. Base-call qualities are not available, and no considerably larger clone is one nucleotide away. CDR1 and CDR2, looked up from the germline V gene, are SGHAT and FQNNGV. Trimming removed 3 bases from V and 3 bases from J; the gene matches leave 7 bases unexplained. Including the terminal cysteine and phenylalanine, the CDR3 comprises 16 residues. Only the CDR3 part of the read is kept: 48 bases, read in frame from the first base. Patients had resection for either synchronous oligometastatic disease or delayed recurrence of a solitary brain metastasis. Patients with a history of multiple malignancies were excluded so that cancers other than NSCLC would not be included. Tumor areas were macrodissected from about five deparaffinized about 11 um unstained sections guided by marked H&E slides. Every specimen was formalin-fixed and paraffin-embedded (FFPE). The AllPrep DNA/RNA FFPE Kit was used to extract genomic DNA.

This sample was taken from a study of T cells in lung cancer brain metastases (dated by TCRdb to between 2017 and 2018). Describing the broader study: About 85% of the roughly 20 patients had a history of tobacco use, with a median of around 41 pack-years. Nine tenths of the roughly 20 patients received no interval therapy between primary and metastasis resection. The median interval between acquisition of the primary specimen and acquisition of the brain metastasis specimen was more than 300 days. In this study, the TCR beta CDR3 repertoires of fully resected primary non-small cell lung cancers were compared with those of paired brain metastases. A cohort of 20 patients was included, from whom 40 specimens were contributed, with one primary lung lesion and one brain metastasis obtained from each patient. The median age of the patients at first diagnosis was about 60 years, and the group included about 9 males and about a dozen females. Primary and metastatic specimens both had an average DNA integrity number of roughly 4, with no significant difference between the two sites.

Between roughly 2.24 and 4.92 ug genomic DNA was input per sample, with paired samples receiving equal DNA input. TCR beta libraries were built with the immunoSEQ hsTCRbeta Kit using multiplexed V and J gene primers in two PCR steps. The pooled libraries, together with positive and negative controls, were sequenced on an Illumina MiSeq running a 100-cycle paired-end protocol. Under the source paper's analysis protocol: Raw data were processed by the immunoSEQ vendor into normalized, annotated TCR beta repertoire reports. Richness was counted as unique clones by nucleotide sequence, and total richness was extrapolated with the iChao1 and Efron-Thisted estimators. Paired lesions were characterized and compared using Pielou's evenness, Simpson's index, top-ten clone proportional abundance, and the Morisita overlap index. This is the immuneACCESS table as TCRdb keeps it, with only in-frame sequences that have V and J called. A part of the clones is gone; compared with another copy, unresolved V genes explain less than half, and the rest is unexplained. The DNA was the basis for D and trimming; V, J and clone size are from that table. This sample lists fewer than 4,000 clones; around 93% were detected once. Approximately 2.8% of the sample rests with the top ten.

Results the study describes overall, beyond this receptor: Most clones were specific to a single lesion, and paired lesions overlapped only to a limited degree (mean Morisita index 0.23). The ten most abundant clones made up a significantly larger repertoire fraction in brain metastases than primaries, suggesting clonal expansion. DNA fragmentation in the FFPE samples may have prevented recovery of the complete infiltrating T cell repertoire. Brain metastases contained significantly fewer unique productive clones than the paired primaries (median approximately 1,500 versus 4,300). The study could not control for the effects of preoperative corticosteroids on T cell infiltration in brain metastases.

The rearranged chain carries TRBV11-2 and TRBJ1-4, with 7 central nucleotides matching TRBD1. Sequenced sample: tumor tissue from the primary lung tumor. Taken with the paper, the label for cell subset or site translates to: primary lung cancer lesion. The sequence was obtained from a man aged 65 to 85 with non-small cell lung cancer. CDR3 reads: CASSFLSTGANEKLFF. The DNA sequence is TGTGCCAGCAGCTTCTTATCTACAGGGGCTAATGAAAAACTGTTTTTT.